The entry below gives a single T cell receptor beta chain sequence along with its context. Its antigen is as yet unknown. The sample is drawn from a study of T cell repertoires in cytomegalovirus infection. For the study at large: CMV epitopes that were recently identified and HLA-C-restricted were used alongside well-studied HLA-B-restricted ones. TCR beta signatures that were public indicated CMV infection and matching HLA type. Study results and limitations: Dominant in the ex vivo response were TCR beta clonotypes restricted by HLA-C and specific for CMV. Public TCR beta family frequency separated CMV-and-HLA carriers, including in an independent cohort.

A single record per CDR3 protein comes from TCRdb applying MiXCR to the reads. This sample has 650,000 to 900,000 distinct CDR3 sequences, with about 28% found just once. CDR1 and CDR2 (germline): MGHRA, YSYEKL. The ends were cut back, 5 bases at V and 6 bases at J, with 22 bases in the middle. This CDR3 has 16 amino acids. V gene TRBV4-1 combines with J gene TRBJ1-2; D gene unclear. This clonotype was sampled from a human donor in good health (CMV status not recorded). Some clones in this sample may be carry-over from other donors' samples. Specimen: cultured CD8+ T cells from PBMCs, collected from culture after CMV antigen stimulation. The CDR3 protein is CASSAQPELLVDGYTF. In nucleotides, the CDR3 is TGCGCCAGCAGCGCTCAGCCTGAGCTCCTCGTGGATGGCTACACCTTC.